This T cell receptor (beta chain) was identified during a study of T cells in localized non-small cell lung cancer. Sequenced by immunoSEQ multiplex PCR; TCRdb stores in-frame clones only, minus some. The sample has 70,000 to 95,000 clones, just over 90% seen once. Study-wide results and limits: Paired adjacent lung recovered a median around 60 of the top 100 tumor clones. Clonality of T cells reached its maximum in uninvolved adjacent lung, surpassing tumor.

Germline values: CDR1 MGHRA, CDR2 YSYEKL. V lost 0 bases to trimming and J lost 8 bases, with 22 bases between them. The CDR3 has 17 amino acids. Worth noting for this clone: Its cognate antigen is unknown.

Sequencing used PBMCs, obtained before any cancer treatment. V usage is TRBV4-1 and J usage is TRBJ1-1; D unresolved. The receptor was derived from a woman aged 35-75 years with stage II squamous cell lung carcinoma. CDR3 bases: TGCGCCAGCAGCCAAGATAACCCTAAGTGGTACAGAGCGGAAGCTTTCTTT. It is translated as CASSQDNPKWYRAEAFF.